The rows below give T cell receptor beta chains drawn from one sample of a study of beta chain features in type 1 diabetes. Measured with immunoSEQ multiplex PCR; TCRdb has only the in-frame clones, and not every one. The sample consists of under 450,000 clones, approximately 15% of them appearing once. Sequencing was performed on naive CD4+ T cells from blood. The origin of the receptors is a young woman in good health. Each CDR3 is given with its conserved first and last residue. The D gene is left open where the match is weak. Not every row has a clone size; where given, it reads once, few, many or a size class.

TRBV4-1,TRBJ1-2,few,TRBD1,CASSSPLQGYYGYTF,TGCGCCAGCAGCAGCCCCTTACAGGGGTACTATGGCTACACCTTC
TRBV29-1,TRBJ1-1,-,-,CSVEAGRSAEAFF,TGCAGCGTTGAAGCCGGGAGAAGCGCTGAAGCTTTCTTT
TRBV15,TRBJ2-6,few,TRBD1,CATSREDRGAGANVLTF,TGTGCCACCAGCAGAGAGGACAGGGGAGCTGGGGCCAACGTCCTGACTTTC
TRBV5-1,TRBJ2-2,-,-,CASSLVGFDTGELFF,TGCGCCAGCAGCTTGGTGGGCTTTGACACCGGGGAGCTGTTTTTT
TRBV15,TRBJ2-7,few,TRBD1,CATSRDLGQGREQYF,TGTGCCACCAGCAGAGATTTGGGACAGGGTCGCGAGCAGTACTTC
TRBV7-9,TRBJ2-2,-,-,CASSLAAAGELFF,TGTGCCAGCAGCTTAGCGGCAGCCGGGGAGCTGTTTTTT
TRBV5-4,TRBJ2-5,-,TRBD2,CASSLGENSGFQETQYF,TGTGCCAGCAGCTTGGGCGAGAATAGCGGGTTCCAAGAGACCCAGTACTTC
TRBV18,TRBJ1-2,few,TRBD1,CASSPRPGGSGYTF,TGTGCCAGCTCACCACGTCCAGGGGGCTCCGGCTACACCTTC
TRBV29-1,TRBJ2-7,few,TRBD2,CSVRSGRAEQYF,TGCAGCGTTCGTAGCGGGAGGGCCGAGCAGTACTTC
TRBV7-9,TRBJ1-2,-,-,CATGHGEGGYTF,TGTGCCACCGGGCACGGGGAAGGTGGCTACACCTTC
TRBV29-1,TRBJ1-1,-,-,CSVGQNTEAFF,TGCAGCGTTGGGCAGAACACTGAAGCTTTCTTT